Listed below are T cell receptor beta chains from one sample, sequenced in a study of blood T cell repertoires in COVID-19. Repertoires were generated with immunoSEQ multiplex PCR, while TCRdb's copy carries only in-frame clones and drops some. The sample carries some 300,000 clones, roughly nine tenths recorded once. The material sequenced was PBMCs or T cells enriched from blood (not recorded which). These receptors all stem from a woman between 25 and 40 years old who had recovered from COVID-19. CDR3s include the opening cysteine and the closing phenylalanine or tryptophan. Each record gives: clone size, J gene, V gene, D gene, CDR3 DNA, CDR3 protein. D genes are given only for firm matches. The listing skips clone size in some rows; elsewhere it reads once, few, many or a size class.

>NA|TRBJ2-7|TRBV28|NA
TGTGCCAGCAGCTTGTTGGAACCCGGGATTCGACGTGAGCAGTACTTC
CASSLLEPGIRREQYF
>NA|TRBJ2-1|TRBV12-5|TRBD2
TGTGCTAGTGGTTTGGTAATGGGCCCCGAGCGGGAGGGCCTTGGTACAAATGAGCAGTTCTTC
CASGLVMGPEREGLGTNEQFF
>NA|TRBJ1-4|TRBV5-1|TRBD1
TGCGCCAGCAGCTCTGGTTCAGGGGGCTCGGTTATCGAAAAACTGTTTTTT
CASSSGSGGSVIEKLFF
>NA|TRBJ1-5|TRBV2|NA
TGTGCCAGCAGTGGGCAGGGAAGCAATCAGCCCCAGCATTTT
CASSGQGSNQPQHF
>NA|TRBJ1-5|TRBV24-1|TRBD1
TGTGCCACCAGTGACCCTCGGACAGGGGAGGGCAATCAGCCCCAGCATTTT
CATSDPRTGEGNQPQHF
>NA|TRBJ2-7|TRBV29-1|NA
TGCAGCGTTGCCCGCGGGACGGTCCCCTACGAGCAGTACTTC
CSVARGTVPYEQYF
>once|TRBJ1-3|TRBV10-3|TRBD1
TGTGCCACGCGGGGAGACAGGGCTGGAAACACCATATATTTT
CATRGDRAGNTIYF
>NA|TRBJ1-1|TRBV9|TRBD1
TGTGCCAGCAGCCCCCGGGGGACAGGGAACACTGAAGCTTTCTTT
CASSPRGTGNTEAFF
>NA|TRBJ2-7|TRBV11-2|TRBD1
TGTGCCAGCAGCTCGCGGATGACAGGGGATTCCTACGAGCAGTACTTC
CASSSRMTGDSYEQYF
>NA|TRBJ1-2|TRBV11-2|TRBD1
TGTGCCAGCAGCCCAAGACCCGGCGCGCAGGGGGCGCATGGCTACACCTTC
CASSPRPGAQGAHGYTF
>NA|TRBJ2-7|TRBV30|TRBD2
TGTGCCTGGAGTGTAGGGGCGGGAGGGCCCTACGAGCAGTACTTC
CAWSVGAGGPYEQYF
>NA|TRBJ1-1|TRBV10-3|TRBD1
TGTGCCATCAGGCCAGGGGGGTTTTACGGCACTGAAGCTTTCTTT
CAIRPGGFYGTEAFF
>NA|TRBJ2-1|TRBV20-1|NA
TGCAGTGCTTTAGATAATGAGCAGTTCTTC
CSALDNEQFF
>NA|TRBJ2-7|TRBV4-2|TRBD2
TGTGCCAGCAGCCAAGAACTAGCGGCCCCAGGAGGCGAGCAGTACTTC
CASSQELAAPGGEQYF
>NA|TRBJ1-1|TRBV11-2|NA
TGTGCCAGCAGCGGGCAGTACTACACTGAAGCTTTCTTT
CASSGQYYTEAFF
>NA|TRBJ2-5|TRBV4-2|NA
TGTGCCAGCAGCCAAGACTTCCAAGAGACCCAGTACTTC
CASSQDFQETQYF
>NA|TRBJ1-2|TRBV3-1/TRBV3-2|TRBD1
TGTGCCAGCAGCCCGACAGGGTACTATGGCTACACCTTC
CASSPTGYYGYTF
>NA|TRBJ2-1|TRBV27|NA
TGTGCCAGCATCAGGAATAACGGTTTGAATGAGCAGTTCTTC
CASIRNNGLNEQFF
>NA|TRBJ1-5|TRBV29-1|NA
TGCAGCGTTGTGGGGCAGCATAATCAGCCCCAGCATTTT
CSVVGQHNQPQHF
>once|TRBJ2-7|TRBV5-1|TRBD1
TGCGCCAGCAGTCTAAGGGGACAGGCCTACGAGCAGTACTTC
CASSLRGQAYEQYF
>NA|TRBJ1-5|TRBV2|NA
TGTGCCAGCAGCGAACGGGGTCAGCCCCAGCATTTT
CASSERGQPQHF